The 21 T cell receptor beta chains reported below all come from one sample, sequenced in a study of cytomegalovirus exposure and HLA in healthy donors. Use of 60 Vbeta and 13 Jbeta primers characterized the PCR. Some clones are missing from TCRdb's copy, which holds only in-frame ones; the method was immunoSEQ multiplex PCR. This repertoire comprises 150,000 to 250,000 clones; its ten largest clones make up almost 0.75%. Sample: PBMCs. The source of these receptors is a boy between 10 and 17 years old in good health and CMV-seronegative.

This chain uses TRBV5-4 with TRBJ2-4, with a weak D call TRBD1 (6 bases). V was trimmed by 5 bases and J by 0 bases, leaving 27 bases between them. This CDR3 is built from 20 residues. Germline V CDR1 and CDR2: SGHNT, YYREEE (reference sequence). This CDR3 is CASSSSFAGGRGLAKNIQYF. The DNA of the CDR3 is TGTGCCAGCAGTTCTTCCTTCGCGGGCGGCAGGGGCCTAGCCAAAAACATTCAGTACTTC.

The chain carries TRBV11-3 and TRBJ2-1; 12 bases are a match to TRBD1. This CDR3 comprises 16 residues. Per germline, CDR1 SGHNT and CDR2 YENEEA. The J segment lost 10 bases and the V segment lost 5 bases, leaving 12 bases of the junction unmatched. CDR3 DNA sequence: TGTGCCAGCAGCCATGGGTTGGGACAGGGGGCAGGAGAGCAGTTCTTC. Protein sequence: CASSHGLGQGAGEQFF.

This chain connects TRBV30 to TRBJ2-1; 8 bases agree with TRBD2. This CDR3 has 16 residues. V lost 3 bases to trimming and J lost 6 bases; unmatched junction nucleotides: 13. Germline CDR1 GTSNPN, CDR2 SVGIG (reference sequence). The CDR3 sequence is CAWREGRGGPSNEQFF. The CDR3 DNA sequence: TGTGCCTGGAGGGAAGGTCGGGGGGGGCCGAGCAATGAGCAGTTCTTC.

This chain links TRBV9 with TRBJ1-2, with TRBD1 identical over 9 bases. This CDR3 is 15 amino acids long. The V gene end was trimmed by 5 bases and the J gene end by 4 bases; junction bases not matched to a gene: 9. The germline gives CDR1 SGDLS, CDR2 YYNGEE. CDR3 protein: CASSEPGQGSYGYTF. CDR3 in DNA: TGTGCCAGCAGTGAGCCGGGACAGGGAAGCTATGGCTACACCTTC.

The genes are TRBV20-1 and TRBJ2-3; D gene uncertain. Trimming shortened V by 3 bases and J by 7 bases, and 5 bases separated the two germline ends. There are 10 residues in the CDR3. The germline V gene has CDR1 DFQATT and CDR2 SNEGSKA (reference sequence). CDR3 bases: TGCAGTGCTAGGTTAAATACGCAGTATTTT. This translates into CSARLNTQYF.

The chain uses TRBV7-3 and TRBJ2-1; 16 bases are a match to TRBD2. There are 14 residues in the CDR3. V dropped 11 bases and J dropped 7; count of bases not matched to a gene: 5. Germline CDR1 reads SGHTA; CDR2 reads FQGTGA. As DNA, the CDR3 is TGTGCCTCGGGACTAGCGGGGGGGAGGAATGAGCAGTTCTTC. Translation: CASGLAGGRNEQFF.

In nucleotides, the CDR3 is TGTGCCAGCAGCCCGACAGGGTCGGGTGAAGCTTTCTTT. Its protein product is CASSPTGSGEAFF. The chain combines TRBV25-1 with TRBJ1-1; 7 positions match TRBD1. V dropped 6 bases and J dropped 7; count of bases not matched to a gene: 8. Germline assignment: CDR1 MGHDK and CDR2 SYGVNS. The CDR3 extends over 13 amino acids. Variable domain in full (rest from reference TRBV25-1 and TRBJ1-1): EADIYQTPRYLVIGTGKKITLECSQTMGHDKMYWYQQDPGMELHLIHYSYGVNSTEKGDLSSESTVSRIRTEHFPLTLESARPSHTSQYLCASSPTGSGEAFFGQGTRLTVV.

CDR3 nucleotide sequence: TGCAGTGTCCCCGGGGGGCGCGTGGCTTTCTTT. Translation: CSVPGGRVAFF. The chain combines TRBV20-1 with TRBJ1-1; D is possibly TRBD1 (6 bases). V was cut by 7 bases and J by 11 bases, with 17 bases left in between. Germline V gene sequence: CDR1 DFQATT, CDR2 SNEGSKA (reference sequence). The CDR3 length is 11 residues.

The genes are TRBV6-5 and TRBJ1-5; TRBD1 is a possible D gene (6 bases). Germline values: CDR1 MNHEY, CDR2 SVGAGI. Between the trimmed V and J ends, which lost 6 bases and 10 bases, there was a span of 19 bases. This CDR3 spans 14 amino acids. This chain's CDR3 is CASSLRSPGDPQHF. In DNA, the CDR3 is TGTGCCAGCAGCCTAAGATCACCAGGGGACCCCCAGCATTTT.

The V and J genes are TRBV5-1 and TRBJ1-1, with a tentative D call TRBD1 (5 bases). Between the trimmed V and J ends, which lost 3 bases and 1 base, there was a span of 13 bases. The CDR3 spans 15 residues. Germline CDR1 and CDR2: SGHRS and YFSETQ. This CDR3 reads CASSWEGQPNTEAFF. The CDR3 DNA follows: TGCGCCAGCAGCTGGGAGGGGCAGCCGAACACTGAAGCTTTCTTT.

This chain connects TRBV11-1 to TRBJ2-5, with D possibly TRBD1 on 5 matching bases. The end of the DNA aligns better with TRBJ2-7, so the J call may be wrong. In germline, CDR1 is SGHAT, CDR2 FQDESV (reference sequence). CDR3 length: 14 residues. CDR3 in DNA: TGTGCCAGCAGCTTACAGGGTACCACCTACGAGCAGTACTTC. This sequence encodes CASSLQGTTYEQYF.

J is TRBJ2-7 and V is TRBV6-5, with 8 bases matching TRBD1. There are 15 residues in the CDR3. Trimming cost V 8 bases and J 3 bases; bases outside gene matches: 12. Germline CDR1 reads MNHEY; CDR2 reads SVGAGI. This CDR3 is CASSAEDRGVYEQYF. As DNA, the CDR3 is TGTGCCAGCTCCGCCGAAGACAGGGGAGTCTACGAGCAGTACTTC.

V usage is TRBV7-9 and J usage is TRBJ2-3; D perhaps matches TRBD1 (5 bases). V was shortened by 3 bases and J by 2 bases, with 9 bases between the two germline ends. CDR1 is SEHNR, CDR2 FQNEAQ, per germline (reference sequence). The CDR3 is made up of 14 amino acids. The DNA for the CDR3 is TGTGCCAGCAGCTTGGGGCGATCCACAGATACGCAGTATTTT. Translated, it gives CASSLGRSTDTQYF.

The V gene is TRBV7-6, the J gene TRBJ1-4; D is perhaps TRBD1 (5 bases). V lost 1 base, J lost 3 bases, and 6 bases lay in between. The CDR3 sequence is 14 residues long. CDR1 SGHVS and CDR2 FNYEAQ come from the germline V gene. CDR3 in amino acids: CASSLGGANEKLFF. As DNA, the CDR3 is TGTGCCAGCAGCTTAGGGGGGGCTAATGAAAAACTGTTTTTT.

This rearrangement joins TRBV7-9 to TRBJ1-2; 7 bases fit TRBD1. J gave up 0 bases and V 6 bases, and 16 bases lay outside the gene matches. This CDR3 contains 18 residues. Germline CDR1 is SEHNR and CDR2 is FQNEAQ (reference sequence). The CDR3 reads CASRLTSFNGTANYGYTF. As DNA, the CDR3 is TGTGCCAGCAGGCTTACATCTTTTAACGGGACAGCTAACTATGGCTACACCTTC. The whole variable domain, remainder taken from reference TRBV7-9 and TRBJ1-2, is DTGVSQNPRHKITKRGQNVTFRCDPISEHNRLYWYRQTLGQGPEFLTYFQNEAQLEKSRLLSDRFSAERPKGSFSTLEIQRTEQGDSAMYLCASRLTSFNGTANYGYTFGSGTRLTVV.

The chain is built from TRBV2 and TRBJ2-3, with TRBD2 matching 14 bases. The CDR3 has 16 amino acids. Germline CDR1 reads SNHLY; CDR2 reads FYNNEI. With 6 bases clipped from V and 9 bases from J, the junction kept 11 bases outside the gene matches. The CDR3 loop reads CASRSGLAGDRGTQYF. The CDR3 DNA reads as TGTGCCAGCAGATCGGGACTAGCGGGGGATCGAGGGACGCAGTATTTT. The whole variable domain, filled in from reference TRBV2 and TRBJ2-3, reads EPEVTQTPSHQVTQMGQEVILRCVPISNHLYFYWYRQILGQKVEFLVSFYNNEISEKSEIFDDQFSVERPDGSNFTLKIRSTKLEDSAMYFCASRSGLAGDRGTQYFGPGTRLTVL.

The V call is TRBV30, the J call TRBJ2-7; D possibly corresponds to TRBD2 (5 bases). Per germline, CDR1 GTSNPN and CDR2 SVGIG (reference sequence). The CDR3 sequence is 12 residues long. V was trimmed by 3 bases and J by 2 bases, leaving 8 bases between them. The DNA of the CDR3 is TGTGCCTGGAGCCGGGGAACCTACGAGCAGTACTTC. Its translation: CAWSRGTYEQYF. Based on the CDR3 plus reference TRBV30 and TRBJ2-7, the full variable domain is SQTIHQWPATLVQPVGSPLSLECTVEGTSNPNLYWYRQAAGRGLQLLFYSVGIGQISSEVPQNLSASRPQDRQFILSSKKLLLSDSGFYLCAWSRGTYEQYFGPGTRLTVT.

The chain has TRBV6-6 and TRBJ2-2, with TRBD1 as a possible D gene (5 bases). V lost 5 bases, J lost 6 bases, and 13 bases lay in between. Looked up from germline, CDR1 is MNHNY and CDR2 is SVGAGI (reference sequence). The CDR3 is made up of 14 amino acids. CDR3 nucleotides: TGTGCCAGCAGTAAGACAGCTGAATCCGGGGAGCTGTTTTTT. This gives the protein CASSKTAESGELFF.

The chain joins TRBV19 to TRBJ2-3, with 7 bases identical to TRBD2. This CDR3 region has 15 residues. V was pared by 6 bases and J by 2 bases, with 8 bases of the junction left unmatched. Germline V lookup: CDR1 LNHDA, CDR2 SQIVND (reference sequence). The CDR3: CASRTGTTYTDTQYF. Written as DNA, the CDR3 is TGTGCCAGTAGAACCGGGACTACCTACACAGATACGCAGTATTTT.

The chain couples TRBV9 to TRBJ1-5, with 7 bases aligning to TRBD1. The length of the CDR3 is 15 residues. The J segment lost 4 bases and the V segment lost 0 bases, leaving 4 bases of the junction unmatched. Germline V CDR1 and CDR2: SGDLS, YYNGEE. DNA for the CDR3: TGTGCCAGCAGCGTAGAAGGGGACAGTAATCAGCCCCAGCATTTT. Translation: CASSVEGDSNQPQHF.

V and J are TRBV28 and TRBJ1-6; 11 nucleotides agree with TRBD1. From germline, CDR1 is MDHEN and CDR2 SYDVKM. V was pared by 11 bases and J by 7 bases, with 4 bases of the junction left unmatched. The CDR3 runs 13 residues. CDR3 amino acids: CAGRDRGNSPLHF. In nucleotides, the CDR3 is TGTGCCGGCCGGGACAGGGGGAATTCACCCCTCCACTTT.